These 2 T cell receptor beta chains share one sample of origin, sequenced in a study of T-cell memory formation after mild COVID-19. TCRdb processed the 5' RACE reads anew with MiXCR; each CDR3 protein has one entry. Found here are about 190,000 distinct CDR3 sequences, approximately 20% of them singletons; the top ten hold around 2.4%. The sample was PBMCs or a T cell subset sorted from them (not recorded which). These receptors all come from an adult woman who had mild COVID-19 (a few samples of this study predate the infection). Cell type and time point are not known.

This clonotype was recorded a few times. This chain uses TRBV12-3 or TRBV12-4 with TRBJ1-1; D is ambiguous. V gave up 3 bases and J gave up 3 bases, with 14 bases separating them. This CDR3 is built from 15 residues. CDR3 residues: CASSFGRLLDTEAFF. Here the CDR3 DNA reads TGTGCCAGCAGTTTCGGCAGACTTTTAGACACTGAAGCTTTCTTT.

The gene calls are TRBV3-1 and TRBJ2-7, with D hard to call. CDR3 size: 13 residues. Germline values: CDR1 LGHDT, CDR2 YNNKEL (reference sequence). V lost 0 bases, J lost 2 bases, and 5 bases lay in between. In nucleotides, the CDR3 is TGTGCCAGCAGCCAAGAGGGCACCTACGAGCAGTACTTC. This translates into CASSQEGTYEQYF.